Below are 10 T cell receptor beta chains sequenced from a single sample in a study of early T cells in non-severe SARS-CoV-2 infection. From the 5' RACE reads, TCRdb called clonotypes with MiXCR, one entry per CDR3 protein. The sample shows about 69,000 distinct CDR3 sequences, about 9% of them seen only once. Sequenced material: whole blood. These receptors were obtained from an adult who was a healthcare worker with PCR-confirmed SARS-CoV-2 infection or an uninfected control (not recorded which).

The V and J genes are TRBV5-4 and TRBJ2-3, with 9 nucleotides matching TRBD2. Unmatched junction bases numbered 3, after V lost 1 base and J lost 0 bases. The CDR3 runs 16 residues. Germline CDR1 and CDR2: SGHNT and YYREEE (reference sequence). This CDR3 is CASSLPTSGSTDTQYF. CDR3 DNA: TGTGCCAGCAGCTTGCCGACTAGCGGAAGCACAGATACGCAGTATTTT.

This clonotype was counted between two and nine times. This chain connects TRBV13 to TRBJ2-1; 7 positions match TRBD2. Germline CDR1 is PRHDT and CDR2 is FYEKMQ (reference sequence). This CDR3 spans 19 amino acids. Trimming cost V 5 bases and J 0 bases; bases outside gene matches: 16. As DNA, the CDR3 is TGTGCCAGCAGCCCCCCATCGGGGGGAGCTTTAAGCTCCTACAATGAGCAGTTCTTC. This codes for CASSPPSGGALSSYNEQFF.

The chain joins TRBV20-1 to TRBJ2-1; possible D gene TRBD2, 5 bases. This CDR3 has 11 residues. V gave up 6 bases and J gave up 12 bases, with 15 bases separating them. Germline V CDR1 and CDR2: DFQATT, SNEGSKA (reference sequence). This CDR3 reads CSATTLEGQFF. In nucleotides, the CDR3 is TGCAGTGCCACTACCCTTGAGGGGCAGTTCTTC.

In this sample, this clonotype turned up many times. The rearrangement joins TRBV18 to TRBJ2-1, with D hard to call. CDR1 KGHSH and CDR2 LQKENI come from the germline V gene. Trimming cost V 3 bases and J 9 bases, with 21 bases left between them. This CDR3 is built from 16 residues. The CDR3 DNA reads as TGTGCCAGCTCACCTGGCAGCGTCACCATTACGAGTGAGCAGTTCTTC. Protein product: CASSPGSVTITSEQFF.

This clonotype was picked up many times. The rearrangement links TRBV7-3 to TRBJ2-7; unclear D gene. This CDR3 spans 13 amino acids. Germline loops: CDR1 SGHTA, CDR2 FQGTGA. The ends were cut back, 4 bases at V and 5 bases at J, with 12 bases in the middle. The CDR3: CASSSPAANEQYF. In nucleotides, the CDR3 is TGTGCCAGCAGCTCTCCTGCGGCCAACGAGCAGTACTTC. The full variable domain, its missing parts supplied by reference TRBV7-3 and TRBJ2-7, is GAGVSQTPSNKVTEKGKYVELRCDPISGHTALYWYRQSLGQGPEFLIYFQGTGAADDSGLPNDRFFAVRPEGSVSTLKIQRTERGDSAVYLCASSSPAANEQYFGPGTRLTVT.

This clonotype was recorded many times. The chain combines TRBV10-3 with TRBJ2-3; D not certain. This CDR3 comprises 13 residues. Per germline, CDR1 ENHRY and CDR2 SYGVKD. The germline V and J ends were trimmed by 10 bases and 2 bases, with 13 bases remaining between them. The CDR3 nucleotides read TGTGCCACGCAGACCCGCACCACAGATACGCAGTATTTT. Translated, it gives CATQTRTTDTQYF.

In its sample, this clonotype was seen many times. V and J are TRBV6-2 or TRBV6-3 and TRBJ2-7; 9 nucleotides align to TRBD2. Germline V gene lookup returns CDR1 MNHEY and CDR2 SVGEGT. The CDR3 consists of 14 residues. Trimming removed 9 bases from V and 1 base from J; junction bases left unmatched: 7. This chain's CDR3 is CASKAGGPSYEQYF. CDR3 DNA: TGTGCCAGTAAAGCGGGAGGCCCTTCCTACGAGCAGTACTTC.

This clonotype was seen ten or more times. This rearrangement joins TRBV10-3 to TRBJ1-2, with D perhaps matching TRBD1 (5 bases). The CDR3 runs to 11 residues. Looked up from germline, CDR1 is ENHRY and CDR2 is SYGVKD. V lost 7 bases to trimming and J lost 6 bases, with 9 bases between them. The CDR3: CAINGANGYTF. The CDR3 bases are TGTGCCATCAACGGGGCTAATGGCTACACCTTC.

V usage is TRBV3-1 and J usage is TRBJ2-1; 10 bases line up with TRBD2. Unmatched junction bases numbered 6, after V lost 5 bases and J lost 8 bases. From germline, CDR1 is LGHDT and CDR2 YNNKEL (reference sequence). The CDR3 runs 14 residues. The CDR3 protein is CASSVGLAAYEQFF. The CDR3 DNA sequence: TGTGCCAGCAGCGTAGGACTAGCGGCCTATGAGCAGTTCTTC.

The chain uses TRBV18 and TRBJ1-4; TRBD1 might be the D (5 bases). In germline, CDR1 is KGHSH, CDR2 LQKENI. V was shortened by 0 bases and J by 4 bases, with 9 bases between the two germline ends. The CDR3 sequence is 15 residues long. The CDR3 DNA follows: TGTGCCAGCTCACCACCGGGACCGAGTAATGAAAAACTGTTTTTT. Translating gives CASSPPGPSNEKLFF.